This T cell receptor (beta chain) was identified during a study of blood T cell repertoires in COVID-19. Study at large: From the United States, Italy and Spain came samples of acute and convalescent COVID-19.

Original data processing: Cell counts per sample came from amplifying reference gene primers. TCRdb's copy holds only in-frame clones and misses some; the assay was immunoSEQ multiplex PCR. The DNA gave D and trimming, while V, J and clone size come from that table. The sample lists approximately 320,000 clones, about 88% occurring once. Clinical history as reported by participants underpinned cohort assignment. Each recovered donor of Cohort 3 presented with two negative PCRs, clearance, or symptom resolution. Germline V gene data show CDR1 as DFQATT and CDR2 as SNEGSKA (reference sequence). This CDR3 has 15 residues. V was shortened by 3 bases and J by 8 bases, with 19 bases between the two germline ends.

The V call is TRBV20-1, the J call TRBJ1-4, with D possibly matching TRBD1 (6 bases). The sample comprised PBMCs or T cells enriched from blood (not recorded which). This receptor was obtained from a man aged 55 to 70 who had recovered from COVID-19. This CDR3 reads CSASSNTGYGEKLFF. CDR3 nucleotide sequence: TGCAGTGCTAGTTCCAACACAGGGTACGGCGAAAAACTGTTTTTT.